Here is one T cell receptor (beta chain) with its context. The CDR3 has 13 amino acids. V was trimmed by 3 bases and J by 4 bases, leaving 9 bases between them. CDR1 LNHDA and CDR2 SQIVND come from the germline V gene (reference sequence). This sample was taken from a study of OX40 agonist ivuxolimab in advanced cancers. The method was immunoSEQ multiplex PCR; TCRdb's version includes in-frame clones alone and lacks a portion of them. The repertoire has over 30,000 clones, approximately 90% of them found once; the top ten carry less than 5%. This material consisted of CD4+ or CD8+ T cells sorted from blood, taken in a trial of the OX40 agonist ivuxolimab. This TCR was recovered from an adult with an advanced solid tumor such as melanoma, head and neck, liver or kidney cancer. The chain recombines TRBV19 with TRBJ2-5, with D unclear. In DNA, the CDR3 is TGTGCCAGTAGTATTTCCGTAAGAGAGACCCAGTACTTC. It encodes CASSISVRETQYF.